The 21 T cell receptor beta chains listed next were all sequenced from one sample in a study of cytomegalovirus exposure and HLA in healthy donors. Repertoires were generated with immunoSEQ multiplex PCR, while TCRdb's copy carries only in-frame clones and drops some. The sample lists about 160,000 clones, 88% occurring once. The material sequenced was PBMCs. The receptors stem from a man aged 18 to 29 in good health and CMV-seronegative.

The chain combines TRBV6-5 with TRBJ1-2, with D unresolved. The V gene's germline CDR1 is MNHEY and CDR2 SVGAGI. The CDR3 contains 14 residues. Trimming shortened V by 3 bases and J by 5 bases, and 13 bases separated the two germline ends. This CDR3 is CASSYGVGRYGYTF. CDR3 DNA: TGTGCCAGCAGTTATGGGGTCGGGAGATATGGCTACACCTTC.

The chain has TRBV10-1 and TRBJ1-6, with a possible D match to TRBD1 (6 bases). CDR3 length: 14 residues. Germline CDR1 is WNHNN and CDR2 is SYGVQD (reference sequence). Trimming took off 6 bases at V and 6 bases at J, with 12 bases between the two ends. This chain's CDR3 is CASSVEDSNSPLHF. The CDR3 DNA reads as TGCGCCAGCAGCGTCGAGGACAGTAATTCACCCCTCCACTTT.

This chain connects TRBV7-2 to TRBJ1-5; 10 nucleotides align to TRBD1. V lost 6 bases and J lost 7; bases outside the gene matches: 9. The CDR3 is made up of 15 amino acids. CDR1 SGHTA and CDR2 FQGNSA come from the germline V gene. The CDR3 DNA reads as TGTGCCAGCAGGTCGGGGCCGGGACAGGGGCAGCCCCAGCATTTT. It encodes CASRSGPGQGQPQHF.

This clone came up once. This chain connects TRBV9 to TRBJ1-1; the D gene is possibly TRBD1 (6 bases). Trimming shortened V by 4 bases and J by 0 bases, and 10 bases separated the two germline ends. The CDR3 runs to 14 residues. Germline CDR1 and CDR2: SGDLS and YYNGEE. CDR3 nucleotide sequence: TGTGCCAGCAGCTCACAGGGTTTGAACACTGAAGCTTTCTTT. Amino acid sequence: CASSSQGLNTEAFF.

The count of this clone is one. This chain uses TRBV9 with TRBJ2-7; TRBD2 matches at 8 bases. CDR1 is SGDLS, CDR2 YYNGEE, per germline. The length of the CDR3 is 16 residues. V was pared by 4 bases and J by 5 bases, with 14 bases of the junction left unmatched. The CDR3 region has the DNA TGTGCCAGCAGCCCCCGCGGCCCAGCGGGAGTCCACGAGCAGTACTTC. Its translation is CASSPRGPAGVHEQYF.

The rearrangement links TRBV2 to TRBJ2-2; possibly TRBD2 for D (5 bases). Germline loops: CDR1 SNHLY, CDR2 FYNNEI. The CDR3 has 13 amino acids. Deletions cut 2 bases from V and 7 bases from J, with 8 bases between. The CDR3 sequence is CASSEYEGGELFF. In DNA, the CDR3 is TGTGCCAGCAGTGAATATGAGGGCGGGGAGCTGTTTTTT.

This rearrangement joins TRBV11-2 to TRBJ2-3, with TRBD2 matching over 8 bases. The CDR3 covers 15 residues. Germline CDR1 reads SGHAT; CDR2 reads FQNNGV. Trimming at V came to 1 base and at J to 2 bases, leaving 2 bases not matched to a gene. CDR3 in DNA: TGTGCCAGCAGCTTAGTAGCGGGGCTCACAGATACGCAGTATTTT. It specifies CASSLVAGLTDTQYF.

This chain uses TRBV1 with TRBJ1-4; the table's TRBD1 call for D was not verified on the DNA. TRBV1 is given as a pseudogene. The CDR3 is made up of 16 amino acids. This chain's CDR3 is CTSSQEKRRVVKKLFF. The CDR3 nucleotides are TGCACCAGCAGCCAAGAGAAGCGCAGGGTGGTGAAAAAACTGTTTTTT.

The chain has TRBV2 and TRBJ2-1, with TRBD2 matching 12 bases. The J segment lost 1 base and the V segment lost 6 bases, leaving 7 bases of the junction unmatched. The CDR3 runs 17 residues. Germline V gene data show CDR1 as SNHLY and CDR2 as FYNNEI. The CDR3 sequence is CASRAPGLAGSYNEQFF. For the CDR3, the DNA is TGTGCCAGCAGGGCCCCAGGACTAGCGGGGTCCTACAATGAGCAGTTCTTC.

The J gene is TRBJ2-7, the V gene TRBV4-3; 10 bases agree with TRBD2. This CDR3 is 16 amino acids long. V shed 4 bases, J shed 5 bases, and the junction held 11 bases outside the gene matches. Germline V gives CDR1 LGHNA, CDR2 YSLEER. CDR3 DNA sequence: TGCGCCAGCAGCCCCACGGCTAGCGGGAGTACCCACGAGCAGTACTTC. Residues: CASSPTASGSTHEQYF.

The chain recombines TRBV5-6 with TRBJ1-3; D is unresolved. The length of the CDR3 is 14 residues. The ends were cut back, 4 bases at V and 8 bases at J, with 16 bases in the middle. Germline lookup yields CDR1 SGHDT and CDR2 YYEEEE. The CDR3 loop is CASSPGLPGHTIYF. For the CDR3, the DNA is TGTGCCAGCAGCCCCGGACTGCCTGGGCACACCATATATTTT. The full variable domain, in which reference TRBV5-6 and TRBJ1-3 provide the parts outside the CDR3, is DAGVTQSPTHLIKTRGQQVTLRCSPKSGHDTVSWYQQALGQGPQFIFQYYEEEERQRGNFPDRFSGHQFPNYSSELNVNALLLGDSALYLCASSPGLPGHTIYFGEGSWLTVV.

The CDR3 is CASSPYTGSPQPQHF. CDR3 nucleotide sequence: TGTGCCAGCTCACCGTACACGGGGTCACCTCAGCCCCAGCATTTT. The gene calls are TRBV18 and TRBJ1-5; D remains ambiguous. Looked up from germline, CDR1 is KGHSH and CDR2 is LQKENI. The CDR3 is made up of 15 amino acids. Trimming stripped 3 bases from V and 6 bases from J, with 15 bases between.

The sample holds a few counts of this clone. The chain recombines TRBV18 with TRBJ2-7; 9 nucleotides align to TRBD2. The CDR3 length is 15 residues. Germline-derived CDR1 and CDR2 are KGHSH and LQKENI. The ends lost 4 bases at V and 6 bases at J; junction bases unmatched: 10. This CDR3 reads CASSRATGTSIEQYV. In nucleotides, the CDR3 is TGTGCCAGCTCACGGGCGACCGGGACTAGCATCGAGCAGTACGTC.

The V call is TRBV2, the J call TRBJ2-3; D possibly corresponds to TRBD2 (5 bases). Trimming took 6 bases from V and 5 from J, leaving 12 bases between them. The CDR3 length is 13 residues. Per germline, CDR1 SNHLY and CDR2 FYNNEI. CDR3 coding DNA: TGTGCCAGCAGCGACGCCGGGGAAGATACGCAGTATTTT. It encodes CASSDAGEDTQYF.

This chain links TRBV6-5 with TRBJ2-7, with D possibly being TRBD1 (6 bases). Germline CDR1 and CDR2: MNHEY and SVGAGI. V gave up 5 bases and J gave up 0 bases, with 11 bases separating them. The CDR3 length is 14 residues. CDR3 nucleotides: TGTGCCAGCAGTAGGGGGATAACCTCCTACGAGCAGTACTTC. It specifies CASSRGITSYEQYF.

This clone was seen a handful of times. The gene calls are TRBV5-1 and TRBJ2-7, with 7 nucleotides matching TRBD1. Germline CDR1 is SGHRS and CDR2 is YFSETQ. This CDR3 has 13 residues. V gave up 4 bases and J gave up 6 bases; unmatched junction bases: 7. The DNA for the CDR3 is TGCGCCAGCAGCATTTCGGGGACAGCCGAGCAGTACGTC. Translating gives CASSISGTAEQYV.

The chain links TRBV30 to TRBJ1-1; 7 bases line up with TRBD1. Germline V gene lookup returns CDR1 GTSNPN and CDR2 SVGIG (reference sequence). The CDR3 is 13 amino acids. V shed 1 base, J shed 4 bases, and the junction held 3 bases outside the gene matches. The CDR3 bases are TGTGCCTGGAGTGGGGCAGGGGGCACTGAAGCTTTCTTT. Encoded protein: CAWSGAGGTEAFF.

The chain joins TRBV27 to TRBJ2-5, with a possible D match to TRBD2 (5 bases). Germline loops: CDR1 MNHEY, CDR2 SMNVEV (reference sequence). The CDR3 is 13 amino acids. The germline V and J ends were trimmed by 5 bases and 2 bases, with 9 bases remaining between them. CDR3 loop: CASSPSPQETQYF. The CDR3 nucleotides are TGTGCCAGCAGTCCTAGCCCTCAAGAGACCCAGTACTTC.

This clone was observed once. This chain joins TRBV5-1 and TRBJ2-5; 7 bases fit TRBD2. The junction had 2 bases not matched to a gene; V was cut back by 2 bases and J by 1 base. CDR1 is SGHRS, CDR2 YFSETQ, per germline. CDR3 length: 14 residues. The CDR3 region has the DNA TGCGCCAGCAGCTTTCCTAGCGGCCAAGAGACCCAGTACTTC. Translation gives CASSFPSGQETQYF.

The chain couples TRBV27 to TRBJ2-3; TRBD2 agrees at 7 bases. CDR1 MNHEY and CDR2 SMNVEV come from the germline V gene (reference sequence). Germline trimming cut 2 bases from V and 1 base from J; bases unmatched to any gene: 0. There are 14 residues in the CDR3. The chain's CDR3 is CASSLAGGTDTQYF. Written as DNA, the CDR3 is TGTGCCAGCAGTTTAGCGGGGGGCACAGATACGCAGTATTTT.

This chain uses TRBV27 with TRBJ2-1; 10 bases agree with TRBD2. V lost 2 bases to trimming and J lost 5 bases; unmatched junction nucleotides: 3. The CDR3 is 15 amino acids. The germline gives CDR1 MNHEY, CDR2 SMNVEV (reference sequence). The CDR3 spells CASSLGAGGHNEQFF. The CDR3 bases are TGTGCCAGCAGTTTAGGAGCGGGGGGGCACAATGAGCAGTTCTTC.